The T cell receptor (beta chain) under discussion was sequenced for a study of cytomegalovirus exposure and HLA in healthy donors. On the study more broadly: Early released data comprised some 91 million unique TCRs from HLA-typed donors.

Vbeta (60) and Jbeta (13) primers were used in the PCR. Only in-frame clones appear in the TCRdb table, and some are missing; sequencing was by immunoSEQ multiplex PCR. The repertoire holds approximately 92,000 clones, with under 80% as singletons. V lost 3 bases, J lost 1 base, and 9 bases lay in between. This CDR3 region has 14 residues. Germline V gene lookup returns CDR1 SNHLY and CDR2 FYNNEI. Broader study findings: Roughly even sequencing depth across donors was the assumption behind the presence/absence analyses. A later analysis appeared to link common viral pathogens to several of the most significant clusters. Among donors in an Asian-associated ancestry cluster, a later analysis reportedly found fewer N-insertions than the approximately 670-donor mean.

A remark on this clone: Its specificity is unknown.

The chain employs TRBV2 and TRBJ1-1; D is possibly TRBD1 (6 bases). This clonotype was sampled from a man aged 50 to 60 in good health and CMV-seropositive. Material for sequencing was PBMCs. The chain's CDR3 is CASSDGQRNTEAFF. In nucleotides, the CDR3 is TGTGCCAGCAGTGATGGACAGCGGAACACTGAAGCTTTCTTT.